Following are 30 T cell receptor beta chains from one sample sequenced in a study of blood T cell repertoires in COVID-19. The protocol was immunoSEQ multiplex PCR, while the TCRdb copy is restricted to in-frame clones and leaves out a portion. The sample contains about 78,000 clones, 90% of which appear only once. Sequencing was carried out using peripheral blood. These receptors were collected from a woman aged 50 to 60 in a cohort sampled during active COVID-19.

This clone was detected only a few times. As DNA, the CDR3 is TGTGCCAGCAGTTCCGACAGGAAGGGTCATCAGCCCCAGCATTTT. This codes for CASSSDRKGHQPQHF. This rearrangement joins TRBV6-5 to TRBJ1-5; D is perhaps TRBD1 (6 bases). Germline CDR1 and CDR2: MNHEY and SVGAGI. V lost 4 bases and J lost 5, with 15 bases in between. The CDR3 has 15 residues.

The chain employs TRBV5-5 and TRBJ2-1; perhaps TRBD2 as D (6 bases). Germline V gene data show CDR1 as SGHKS and CDR2 as YYEKEE (reference sequence). The CDR3 has 15 residues. V was pared by 0 bases and J by 7 bases, with 14 bases between. CDR3 amino acids: CASSLEGTGGNEQFF. The CDR3 bases are TGTGCCAGCAGCTTGGAAGGGACTGGGGGTAATGAGCAGTTCTTC. Together with reference TRBV5-5 and TRBJ2-1, the CDR3 gives the full variable domain: DAGVTQSPTHLIKTRGQQVTLRCSPISGHKSVSWYQQVLGQGPQFIFQYYEKEERGRGNFPDRFSARQFPNYSSELNVNALLLGDSALYLCASSLEGTGGNEQFFGPGTRLTVL.

The chain is built from TRBV7-9 and TRBJ2-7, with 8 bases identical to TRBD2. Germline CDR1 reads SEHNR; CDR2 reads FQNEAQ (reference sequence). The V and J ends lost 2 bases and 5 bases, in that order; junction bases with no gene match: 2. CDR3 size: 13 residues. The CDR3 region has the DNA TGTGCCAGCAGCTTAACTAGCGGTCACGAGCAGTACTTC. Translating gives CASSLTSGHEQYF.

This chain links TRBV9 with TRBJ2-7; 8 positions match TRBD2. CDR3 size: 17 residues. Germline CDR1 reads SGDLS; CDR2 reads YYNGEE. V gave up 0 bases and J gave up 0 bases; unmatched junction bases: 8. The CDR3 reads CASSVGELAANSYEQYF. CDR3 DNA sequence: TGTGCCAGCAGCGTAGGGGAACTAGCGGCCAACTCCTACGAGCAGTACTTC.

V and J are TRBV3-1 (or the pseudogene TRBV3-2) and TRBJ2-5, with 10 nucleotides matching TRBD1. The CDR3 runs to 16 residues. J gave up 2 bases and V 1 base, and 4 bases lay outside the gene matches. Germline CDR1 reads LGHDT; CDR2 reads YNNKEL (reference sequence). The CDR3 DNA is TGTGCCAGCAGCCAAGCCGGGACAGGGGTTCAAGAGACCCAGTACTTC. It yields the protein CASSQAGTGVQETQYF.

The chain joins TRBV28 to TRBJ1-1; 8 bases line up with TRBD1. This CDR3 contains 15 residues. V was pared by 4 bases and J by 1 base, with 5 bases of the junction left unmatched. The V gene's germline CDR1 is MDHEN and CDR2 SYDVKM. In nucleotides, the CDR3 is TGTGCCAGCAGTTGGACAGGGAGGGCGAACACTGAAGCTTTCTTT. Translation: CASSWTGRANTEAFF.

The CDR3 region has the DNA TGCGCCAGCAGTGACGGGGGAGCGTCCTACAATGAGCAGTTCTTC. Translation gives CASSDGGASYNEQFF. The rearrangement uses TRBV10-1 and TRBJ2-1; a possible D gene is TRBD2 (6 bases). Germline V gene data show CDR1 as WNHNN and CDR2 as SYGVQD (reference sequence). V lost 3 bases and J 1 base, leaving 10 bases between the germline ends. The CDR3 extends over 15 amino acids.

The rearrangement uses TRBV18 and TRBJ2-3; 8 positions agree with TRBD2. Per germline, CDR1 KGHSH and CDR2 LQKENI. CDR3 length equals 15 residues. V lost 0 bases, J lost 2 bases, and 1 base stayed unmatched. CDR3 sequence (DNA): TGTGCCAGCTCACCACCCGGGGGGGTCACAGATACGCAGTATTTT. Translated, it gives CASSPPGGVTDTQYF.

A single count supports this clone. This chain links TRBV3-1 (or the pseudogene TRBV3-2) with TRBJ2-3, with D tentatively TRBD2 (6 bases). From germline, CDR1 is LGHDT and CDR2 YNNKEL (reference sequence). V was clipped by 7 bases and J by 1 base, with 15 bases between them. The CDR3 runs to 15 residues. The CDR3: CASNLGGEGTDTQYF. In nucleotides, the CDR3 is TGTGCCAGCAACCTGGGTGGGGAGGGCACAGATACGCAGTATTTT.

The rearrangement uses TRBV29-1 and TRBJ2-5, with no clear D. CDR3 length: 15 amino acids. Germline CDR1 is SQVTM and CDR2 is ANQGSEA. V was trimmed by 4 bases and J by 4 bases, leaving 19 bases between them. CDR3 loop: CSVVRPTDRRETQYF. CDR3 DNA: TGCAGCGTTGTCCGCCCGACCGACCGGAGAGAGACCCAGTACTTC.

This chain uses TRBV27 with TRBJ2-1; tentatively, D is TRBD1 (5 bases). The germline gives CDR1 MNHEY, CDR2 SMNVEV (reference sequence). The V end lost 5 bases, the J end lost 6 bases, and 14 bases lay between the germline ends. This CDR3 is built from 14 residues. CDR3 protein: CASSTRTLGNEQFF. The CDR3 region has the DNA TGTGCCAGCAGTACTCGGACACTGGGCAATGAGCAGTTCTTC.

This chain connects TRBV5-1 to TRBJ2-7, with a possible D match to TRBD2 (5 bases). V gave up 4 bases and J gave up 5 bases, with 13 bases separating them. Germline-derived CDR1 and CDR2 are SGHRS and YFSETQ. The CDR3 totals 13 residues. The CDR3 loop reads CASSPGKGNEQYF. The CDR3 DNA reads TGCGCCAGCAGCCCGGGGAAGGGCAACGAGCAGTACTTC. The full variable domain, completed using reference TRBV5-1 and TRBJ2-7, is KAGVTQTPRYLIKTRGQQVTLSCSPISGHRSVSWYQQTPGQGLQFLFEYFSETQRNKGNFPGRFSGRQFSNSRSEMNVSTLELGDSALYLCASSPGKGNEQYFGPGTRLTVT.

The chain uses TRBV7-2 and TRBJ2-5, with no clear D. Germline CDR1 SGHTA, CDR2 FQGNSA. The ends were cut back, 5 bases at V and 0 bases at J, with 13 bases in the middle. CDR3 size: 15 residues. CDR3 in DNA: TGTGCCAGCAGCCCCCCGTCCGGGTACCAAGAGACCCAGTACTTC. Encoded protein: CASSPPSGYQETQYF.

The gene calls are TRBV2 and TRBJ1-5, with D perhaps matching TRBD1 (6 bases). The CDR3 is made up of 15 amino acids. Looked up from germline, CDR1 is SNHLY and CDR2 is FYNNEI. Deletions cut 5 bases from V and 1 base from J, with 12 bases between. The CDR3 sequence: CASSPDRISNQPQHF. The CDR3 DNA follows: TGTGCCAGCAGTCCGGACAGAATCAGCAATCAGCCCCAGCATTTT.

The J gene is TRBJ2-7, the V gene TRBV6-7; D gene ambiguous. TRBV6-7 is recorded as an ORF, its role being uncertain. Trimming removed 2 bases from V and 3 bases from J, with 5 bases in between. This CDR3 has 12 residues. For the CDR3, the DNA is TGTGCCAGCAGTTACCCCCACTACGAGCAGTACTTC. Translation gives CASSYPHYEQYF.

This clone is a singleton in its sample. J is TRBJ2-7 and V is TRBV18; the D gene is possibly TRBD1 (5 bases). Trimming took off 0 bases at V and 7 bases at J, with 16 bases between the two ends. The CDR3 is 15 amino acids. Germline V gene lookup returns CDR1 KGHSH and CDR2 LQKENI. DNA for the CDR3: TGTGCCAGCTCACCACCTCCCGGAACAGGTGGTGAGCAGTACTTC. Protein product: CASSPPPGTGGEQYF.

The rearrangement joins TRBV6-5 to TRBJ1-4; TRBD1 aligns across 7 bases. Germline values: CDR1 MNHEY, CDR2 SVGAGI. J gave up 6 bases and V 6 bases, and 7 bases lay outside the gene matches. CDR3 size: 14 residues. CDR3 nucleotides: TGTGCCAGCAGACGACAGGGAGGAGATGAAAAACTGTTTTTT. Encoded protein: CASRRQGGDEKLFF.

The rearrangement links TRBV5-8 to TRBJ2-3; D not certain. This CDR3 is built from 16 residues. The V end lost 0 bases, the J end lost 3 bases, and 14 bases lay between the germline ends. The germline V gene has CDR1 SGHTS and CDR2 YDEGEE. CDR3 region: CASSLVVDPGTDTQYF. CDR3 nucleotide sequence: TGTGCCAGCAGCTTGGTGGTGGATCCGGGTACAGATACGCAGTATTTT.

The rearrangement joins TRBV28 to TRBJ1-4, with no clear D. There are 13 residues in the CDR3. The V end was cut by 7 bases, the J end by 0 bases, with 6 bases between. Germline V lookup: CDR1 MDHEN, CDR2 SYDVKM. The CDR3 DNA reads TGTGCCAGCACCCTCGCAACTAATGAAAAACTGTTTTTT. This codes for CASTLATNEKLFF.

This clone occurred a few times. The genes are TRBV3-1 (or the pseudogene TRBV3-2) and TRBJ2-7, with D perhaps TRBD2 (6 bases). The CDR3 consists of 13 residues. V was trimmed by 4 bases and J by 3 bases, leaving 10 bases between them. The germline V gene has CDR1 LGHDT and CDR2 YNNKEL (reference sequence). In nucleotides, the CDR3 is TGTGCCAGCAGCCGGGATAGCGGCTACGAGCAGTACTTC. It encodes CASSRDSGYEQYF.

The chain couples TRBV19 to TRBJ1-1, with 8 positions matching TRBD1. CDR1 LNHDA and CDR2 SQIVND come from the germline V gene (reference sequence). Germline trimming cut 5 bases from V and 3 bases from J; bases unmatched to any gene: 14. The CDR3 has 17 amino acids. Written as DNA, the CDR3 is TGTGCCAGTAGTCCCCGCGGCAGGGGGCTAGGGGACACTGAAGCTTTCTTT. It translates to CASSPRGRGLGDTEAFF.

The V call is TRBV28, the J call TRBJ2-6; D remains ambiguous. CDR1 and CDR2 from the germline V gene are MDHEN and SYDVKM. V shed 6 bases and J shed 0 bases, with 6 bases lying between them. This CDR3 is built from 14 residues. As DNA, the CDR3 is TGTGCCAGCAGAACTGTCTCTGGGGCCAACGTCCTGACTTTC. Translation: CASRTVSGANVLTF.

The rearrangement joins TRBV27 to TRBJ1-6; possibly TRBD1 for D (6 bases). CDR3 length: 14 amino acids. The germline CDR1 and CDR2 sequences are MNHEY and SMNVEV (reference sequence). V lost 5 bases to trimming and J lost 8 bases, with 13 bases between them. The CDR3 sequence is CASSPRTADSPLHF. In DNA form, the CDR3 reads TGTGCCAGCAGTCCAAGGACAGCGGATTCACCCCTCCACTTT.

With regard to this clone: Relative to the germline gene, one junction end is altered; a read error may explain this. The gene calls are TRBV5-1 and TRBJ1-2; D perhaps matches TRBD1 (5 bases). CDR1 and CDR2 (germline): SGHRS, YFSETQ. The CDR3 extends over 14 amino acids. CDR3 sequence reads: CARSGHGGDYGYTF. The CDR3 DNA sequence: TGCGCCCGCAGCGGACACGGGGGGGACTATGGCTACACCTTC.

The chain uses TRBV10-3 and TRBJ2-5; tentative D call: TRBD2 (5 bases). The V and J ends lost 9 bases and 2 bases respectively, with 13 bases between them. The CDR3 consists of 13 residues. The germline gives CDR1 ENHRY, CDR2 SYGVKD. The CDR3 nucleotides read TGTGCCATTGCACCCCGGGAACAAGAGACCCAGTACTTC. This codes for CAIAPREQETQYF.

There are a few counts of this clone. This chain links TRBV29-1 with TRBJ2-7; perhaps TRBD1 as D (6 bases). Germline loops: CDR1 SQVTM, CDR2 ANQGSEA. This CDR3 region has 12 residues. Trimming took 7 bases from V and 3 from J, leaving 13 bases between them. In DNA form, the CDR3 reads TGCAGCGCCGGGACAACCCTCTACGAGCAGTACTTC. Translated, it gives CSAGTTLYEQYF.

The gene calls are TRBV19 and TRBJ2-2; 7 bases agree with TRBD1. V was clipped by 6 bases and J by 5 bases; unmatched bases: 12. Germline CDR1 LNHDA, CDR2 SQIVND (reference sequence). This CDR3 has 16 amino acids. The CDR3 nucleotides are TGTGCCAGTAGCCTGGGACAGAACCTTCCTACCGGGGAGCTGTTTTTT. Translation: CASSLGQNLPTGELFF.

The gene calls are TRBV18 and TRBJ1-3; D is ambiguous. This CDR3 is built from 15 residues. Trimming stripped 6 bases from V and 4 bases from J, with 16 bases between. Germline V gene data show CDR1 as KGHSH and CDR2 as LQKENI. The CDR3: CASSPIKTEGNTIYF. The CDR3 DNA follows: TGTGCCAGCTCCCCCATCAAAACTGAGGGAAACACCATATATTTT.

V is TRBV18 and J is TRBJ2-3; 7 nucleotides agree with TRBD2. The germline V gene encodes CDR1 KGHSH and CDR2 LQKENI. V was clipped by 3 bases and J by 5 bases; unmatched bases: 8. The CDR3 runs 15 residues. CDR3: CASSPAREREDTQYF. In nucleotides, the CDR3 is TGTGCCAGCTCACCCGCGCGGGAGAGGGAAGATACGCAGTATTTT.

This chain joins TRBV5-4 and TRBJ2-3; 9 bases agree with TRBD2. V was clipped by 4 bases and J by 6 bases; unmatched bases: 12. The CDR3 has 16 residues. Germline V gives CDR1 SGHNT, CDR2 YYREEE (reference sequence). CDR3: CASSPAGGRSWDTQYF. CDR3 coding DNA: TGTGCCAGCAGCCCCGCGGGGGGGCGCAGCTGGGATACGCAGTATTTT.